This TCR beta chain appears in the sequencing data of a study of blood T cell repertoires in COVID-19. On the study more broadly: The cDNA or gDNA used as material had been derived from T cells, B-cell-depleted T cells, or PBMCs.

Germline V gives CDR1 LNHDA, CDR2 SQIVND (reference sequence). The CDR3 has 12 amino acids. V gave up 3 bases and J gave up 5 bases, with 6 bases separating them. Original analysis: Amplification with reference gene primers provided the estimates of nucleated cell counts. Only in-frame clones appear in the TCRdb table, and some are missing; sequencing was by immunoSEQ multiplex PCR. V and J calls plus clone size are reproduced from that table; the DNA served to infer D and trimming. The sample lists under 30,000 clones, over 70% occurring once. The sample was peripheral blood. This clonotype originated in a human donor with active COVID-19. The donor label of this sample is uncertain. The rearrangement links TRBV19 to TRBJ2-3, with D perhaps TRBD2 (5 bases). Here the CDR3 DNA reads TGTGCCAGTAGTATTGGGAGAGATACGCAGTATTTT. It encodes CASSIGRDTQYF.